Shown below are 30 T cell receptor beta chains from a single sample sequenced in a study of cytomegalovirus exposure and HLA in healthy donors. Researchers ran the PCR with 60 Vbeta and 13 Jbeta primers. The protocol was immunoSEQ multiplex PCR, while the TCRdb copy is restricted to in-frame clones and leaves out a portion. The data contain more than 200,000 clones, roughly 82% of them seen just once; the ten biggest clones take up 4.5% to 7%. Sequencing was carried out using PBMCs. Receptor source: a middle-aged man in good health and CMV-seropositive.

The table lists this clone with a few counts. The chain carries TRBV5-1 and TRBJ2-7; 7 nucleotides agree with TRBD1. The CDR3 consists of 15 residues. The V segment lost 3 bases and the J segment 2 bases; nucleotides outside the gene matches: 8. Looked up from germline, CDR1 is SGHRS and CDR2 is YFSETQ. The CDR3 loop is CASSSNAGTAYEQYF. The CDR3 region has the DNA TGCGCCAGCAGCTCGAACGCCGGGACAGCCTACGAGCAGTACTTC.

The chain combines TRBV6-1 with TRBJ2-3, with D unresolved. The germline V gene encodes CDR1 MNHNS and CDR2 SASEGT. The CDR3 runs to 13 residues. V lost 3 bases, J lost 5 bases, and 9 bases lay in between. The CDR3 DNA reads as TGTGCCAGCAGTGACCGAGAGAGAGATACGCAGTATTTT. Its protein is CASSDRERDTQYF.

This clone was counted a single time. The rearrangement uses TRBV9 and TRBJ2-6, with 9 bases aligning to TRBD1. Germline trimming cut 4 bases from V and 7 bases from J; bases unmatched to any gene: 9. Looked up from germline, CDR1 is SGDLS and CDR2 is YYNGEE. The CDR3 has 16 residues. DNA of the CDR3: TGTGCCAGCAGCTCCCCCCGACAGGGGGGAGCCAACGTCCTGACTTTC. This encodes CASSSPRQGGANVLTF.

On this clone itself: Other DNA sequences in the same sample also yield this CDR3. This sequence joins TRBV30 and TRBJ1-1; 11 bases align to TRBD1. The CDR3 length is 14 residues. Germline values: CDR1 GTSNPN, CDR2 SVGIG (reference sequence). The trim removed 2 bases at V and 4 bases at J, leaving 3 bases unmatched. This chain's CDR3 is CAWSPGQGVTEAFF. CDR3 bases: TGTGCCTGGAGTCCGGGACAGGGGGTCACTGAAGCTTTCTTT.

The rearrangement joins TRBV20-1 to TRBJ2-7; perhaps TRBD2 as D (5 bases). The CDR3 spans 11 residues. Trimming cost V 1 base and J 7 bases, with 8 bases left between them. Germline V CDR1 and CDR2: DFQATT, SNEGSKA (reference sequence). CDR3 bases: TGCAGTGCTAGAGGAGCGGCAGAGCAGTACTTC. Residues: CSARGAAEQYF.

Only a few counts were recorded for this clone. V gene TRBV5-1 combines with J gene TRBJ2-3; perhaps TRBD2 as D (6 bases). The CDR3 is 15 residues long. Trimming pared 2 bases from V and 1 base from J, leaving 11 bases between. CDR1 SGHRS and CDR2 YFSETQ come from the germline V gene. This CDR3 is CASSLRTGGTDTQYF. The CDR3 nucleotides are TGCGCCAGCAGCTTACGAACGGGAGGCACAGATACGCAGTATTTT.

This rearrangement joins TRBV5-4 to TRBJ2-2, with 9 bases aligning to TRBD2. J was trimmed by 5 bases and V by 4 bases; bases with no gene match: 12. The CDR3 covers 17 residues. Per the germline V gene, CDR1 is SGHNT and CDR2 is YYREEE (reference sequence). This chain's CDR3 is CASSGSQREVRTGELFF. The DNA for the CDR3 is TGTGCCAGCAGCGGATCTCAGCGGGAGGTTCGGACCGGGGAGCTGTTTTTT.

The chain joins TRBV29-1 to TRBJ1-2; tentatively, D is TRBD1 (6 bases). This CDR3 is built from 14 residues. V dropped 4 bases and J dropped 8 bases, with 20 bases sitting between them. Germline V gene sequence: CDR1 SQVTM, CDR2 ANQGSEA. In DNA, the CDR3 is TGCAGCGTTGGGGTACCGGACAGTTTGGCGGGCTACACCTTC. Translation gives CSVGVPDSLAGYTF.

The chain recombines TRBV5-1 with TRBJ2-7, with TRBD1 matching over 9 bases. Germline V lookup: CDR1 SGHRS, CDR2 YFSETQ. V lost 5 bases to trimming and J lost 4 bases; unmatched junction nucleotides: 7. This CDR3 has 14 amino acids. CDR3: CASRPGTGLYEQYF. The CDR3 DNA reads as TGCGCCAGCAGGCCCGGGACAGGGTTGTACGAGCAGTACTTC. The variable domain in full, with the rest retrieved from reference TRBV5-1 and TRBJ2-7, is KAGVTQTPRYLIKTRGQQVTLSCSPISGHRSVSWYQQTPGQGLQFLFEYFSETQRNKGNFPGRFSGRQFSNSRSEMNVSTLELGDSALYLCASRPGTGLYEQYFGPGTRLTVT.

Only one count was recorded for this clone. The J gene is TRBJ2-1, the V gene TRBV2, with 10 bases fitting TRBD2. The length of the CDR3 is 14 residues. The junction had 2 bases not matched to a gene; V was cut back by 9 bases and J by 0 bases. Per germline, CDR1 SNHLY and CDR2 FYNNEI. DNA for the CDR3: TGTGCCAGTGGACTAGCGGCCTCCTACAATGAGCAGTTCTTC. Translation gives CASGLAASYNEQFF. The whole variable domain, filled in from reference TRBV2 and TRBJ2-1, reads EPEVTQTPSHQVTQMGQEVILRCVPISNHLYFYWYRQILGQKVEFLVSFYNNEISEKSEIFDDQFSVERPDGSNFTLKIRSTKLEDSAMYFCASGLAASYNEQFFGPGTRLTVL.

V usage is TRBV25-1 and J usage is TRBJ1-2; 10 bases align to TRBD1. Germline assignment: CDR1 MGHDK and CDR2 SYGVNS. V shed 4 bases, J shed 1 base, and the junction held 12 bases outside the gene matches. The CDR3 runs to 18 residues. As DNA, the CDR3 is TGTGCCAGCAGTGGGGGGAGACAGGGGGCAGGCGTTAACTATGGCTACACCTTC. Its translation: CASSGGRQGAGVNYGYTF.

The chain links TRBV7-9 to TRBJ1-1; D is possibly TRBD1 (6 bases). The V gene lost 6 bases and the J gene lost 4 bases, with 12 bases spanning the gap. Per the germline V gene, CDR1 is SEHNR and CDR2 is FQNEAQ (reference sequence). CDR3 length: 13 residues. In DNA, the CDR3 is TGTGCCAGCAGACCAGGGGCTGTCACTGAAGCTTTCTTT. Encoded protein: CASRPGAVTEAFF.

This sequence joins TRBV28 and TRBJ2-4; D call uncertain. Looked up from germline, CDR1 is MDHEN and CDR2 is SYDVKM. Trimming removed 3 bases at V and 2 bases at J, with 8 bases between. The CDR3 runs 14 residues. CDR3 loop: CASSFPSSKNIQYF. CDR3 bases: TGTGCCAGCAGTTTCCCCTCCTCCAAAAACATTCAGTACTTC. The complete variable domain, with remaining parts taken from reference TRBV28 and TRBJ2-4, reads DVKVTQSSRYLVKRTGEKVFLECVQDMDHENMFWYRQDPGLGLRLIYFSYDVKMKEKGDIPEGYSVSREKKERFSLILESASTNQTSMYLCASSFPSSKNIQYFGAGTRLSVL.

The chain carries TRBV27 and TRBJ2-2; 7 nucleotides align to TRBD2. The CDR3 length is 19 residues. Unmatched junction bases numbered 12, after V lost 2 bases and J lost 0 bases. Germline values: CDR1 MNHEY, CDR2 SMNVEV (reference sequence). CDR3 bases: TGTGCCAGCAGTTTAACGGGAGGACCCTCACATCCGAACACCGGGGAGCTGTTTTTT. It encodes CASSLTGGPSHPNTGELFF.

This rearrangement joins TRBV23-1 to TRBJ2-3; 9 nucleotides align to TRBD1. TRBV23-1 is labeled an ORF, and its function is uncertain. The CDR3 totals 14 residues. V gave up 7 bases and J gave up 1 base; unmatched junction bases: 3. The CDR3 coding sequence is TGCGCCAGCAAGGACAGGGGCTGCACAGATACGCAGTATTTT. This encodes CASKDRGCTDTQYF.

The chain carries TRBV5-6 and TRBJ2-1, with TRBD1 matching 7 bases. The CDR3 is 18 amino acids. Trimming at V came to 4 bases and at J to 6 bases, leaving 19 bases not matched to a gene. Germline V gene data show CDR1 as SGHDT and CDR2 as YYEEEE. The CDR3 here is CASSPAPSTGFEANEQFF. Here the CDR3 DNA reads TGTGCCAGCAGCCCGGCCCCATCGACAGGGTTTGAGGCCAATGAGCAGTTCTTC.

This chain uses TRBV5-1 with TRBJ2-6; D gene ambiguous. The germline V gene encodes CDR1 SGHRS and CDR2 YFSETQ. V lost 1 base and J lost 3, with 2 bases in between. The CDR3 runs 13 residues. CDR3 sequence: CASSLRGANVLTF. DNA for the CDR3: TGCGCCAGCAGCTTGCGTGGGGCCAACGTCCTGACTTTC.

The rearrangement joins TRBV10-3 to TRBJ2-5, with TRBD1 identical over 12 bases. CDR1 and CDR2 (germline): ENHRY, SYGVKD. This CDR3 is built from 14 residues. Losses at the gene ends were 7 bases for V and 5 bases for J; bases not matched to a gene: 5. The CDR3 nucleotides read TGTGCCATCAAGGGGACAGGGGGCATGGAGACCCAGTACTTC. This gives the protein CAIKGTGGMETQYF.

V is TRBV5-1 and J is TRBJ2-5; D possibly corresponds to TRBD1 (5 bases). The germline V gene encodes CDR1 SGHRS and CDR2 YFSETQ. V was shortened by 3 bases and J by 4 bases, with 10 bases between the two germline ends. The CDR3 has 13 residues. CDR3 nucleotide sequence: TGCGCCAGCAGCTCCCAGGGCGGAGAGACCCAGTACTTC. Protein product: CASSSQGGETQYF.

The genes are TRBV4-1 and TRBJ2-1, with 12 nucleotides matching TRBD1. The J segment lost 8 bases and the V segment lost 5 bases, leaving 7 bases of the junction unmatched. The germline V gene encodes CDR1 MGHRA and CDR2 YSYEKL. The CDR3 covers 15 residues. In DNA form, the CDR3 reads TGCGCCAGCAGCATTATCGGGACAGGGGGCGATGAGCAGTTCTTC. Its translation: CASSIIGTGGDEQFF.

The rearrangement uses TRBV6-6 and TRBJ1-5; perhaps TRBD1 as D (6 bases). The germline V gene encodes CDR1 MNHNY and CDR2 SVGAGI (reference sequence). Deletions cut 5 bases from V and 10 bases from J, with 12 bases between. There are 12 residues in the CDR3. Written as DNA, the CDR3 is TGTGCCAGCAGTCAAGGGGGGGGCCCCCAGCATTTT. Translating gives CASSQGGGPQHF.

The rearrangement links TRBV7-3 to TRBJ2-5; TRBD1 agrees at 7 bases. The CDR3 runs to 16 residues. Trimming removed 8 bases from V and 2 bases from J; junction bases left unmatched: 14. The germline gives CDR1 SGHTA, CDR2 FQGTGA. CDR3 nucleotides: TGTGCCAGCCTAAGGGCCCAGGGGGACCAACAAGAGACCCAGTACTTC. As protein: CASLRAQGDQQETQYF.

This clone occurred once. The gene calls are TRBV6-5 and TRBJ1-3; the D gene is possibly TRBD1 (6 bases). CDR1 is MNHEY, CDR2 SVGAGI, per germline. This CDR3 is 14 amino acids long. V lost 5 bases, J lost 4 bases, and 12 bases lay in between. The CDR3 is CASSRDISGNTIYF. As DNA, the CDR3 is TGTGCCAGCAGTAGGGACATCTCCGGAAACACCATATATTTT.

The V gene is TRBV12-5, the J gene TRBJ1-1; no reliable D call. CDR1 and CDR2 from the germline V gene are LGHNT and FRNRAP. The CDR3 length is 13 residues. Between the trimmed V and J ends, which lost 1 base and 1 base, there was a span of 4 bases. The CDR3 nucleotides are TGTGCTAGTGGTTTGGGCAGGAACACTGAAGCTTTCTTT. Residues: CASGLGRNTEAFF.

The V and J genes are TRBV9 and TRBJ2-7; TRBD1 aligns across 8 bases. Germline loops: CDR1 SGDLS, CDR2 YYNGEE. V was pared by 0 bases and J by 5 bases, with 4 bases of the junction left unmatched. The CDR3 is 14 residues long. CDR3 in amino acids: CASSVGQGQDEQYF. The DNA for the CDR3 is TGTGCCAGCAGCGTAGGACAGGGACAGGACGAGCAGTACTTC.

The chain uses TRBV5-4 and TRBJ2-2; 7 positions agree with TRBD1. CDR3 size: 15 residues. J gave up 7 bases and V 5 bases, and 11 bases lay outside the gene matches. Germline assignment: CDR1 SGHNT and CDR2 YYREEE (reference sequence). The CDR3: CASRGERGLDGELFF. As DNA, the CDR3 is TGTGCCAGCAGAGGGGAAAGGGGGCTCGACGGGGAGCTGTTTTTT.

The chain employs TRBV5-1 and TRBJ2-1; 7 bases map to TRBD2. This CDR3 has 16 amino acids. Germline loops: CDR1 SGHRS, CDR2 YFSETQ. V was pared by 0 bases and J by 0 bases, with 3 bases of the junction left unmatched. CDR3 amino acids: CASSLAGGSSYNEQFF. CDR3 in DNA: TGCGCCAGCAGCTTGGCCGGCGGGAGCTCCTACAATGAGCAGTTCTTC.

V usage is TRBV2 and J usage is TRBJ2-3; TRBD2 agrees at 10 bases. CDR1 SNHLY and CDR2 FYNNEI come from the germline V gene. J gave up 2 bases and V 7 bases, and 15 bases lay outside the gene matches. The CDR3 totals 18 residues. CDR3 residues: CASTIREVAGGNTDTQYF. The CDR3 bases are TGTGCCAGCACTATTCGCGAGGTAGCGGGAGGCAACACAGATACGCAGTATTTT.

V is TRBV6-1 and J is TRBJ1-4; 8 bases fit TRBD1. The CDR3 spans 14 residues. With V trimmed by 6 bases and J by 8 bases, 8 bases remained unmatched. In germline, CDR1 is MNHNS, CDR2 SASEGT. This CDR3 is CASRIDRGGEKLFF. The CDR3 DNA is TGTGCCAGCAGGATCGACAGGGGCGGGGAAAAACTGTTTTTT.

For the CDR3, the DNA is TGCGCCAGCAGCTACGGGACAGGGGGCAGGGAGCAGTTCTTC. Residues: CASSYGTGGREQFF. The chain is built from TRBV5-1 and TRBJ2-1; 12 nucleotides align to TRBD1. Germline V gene sequence: CDR1 SGHRS, CDR2 YFSETQ. The CDR3 consists of 14 residues. The V and J ends lost 3 bases and 10 bases, in that order; junction bases with no gene match: 5.